This record covers a single TCR beta chain. The sample comes from a study of shared clonotypes between healthy human individuals. Clones were sequenced by immunoSEQ multiplex PCR, and TCRdb holds only the in-frame ones, with some missing. Of 110,000 or so clones in the sample, around 71% were seen once. This clonotype was sampled from a woman aged 30 to 39 in good health. Material for sequencing was memory CD8+ T cells sorted from blood. Subset meaning: CD45RO+ cells pooled with CCR7-negative TemRA cells.

CDR3 bases: TGTGCCAGCAGAGAAGGACTAGAGATCGATCCGCAGTATTTT. Residues: CASREGLEIDPQYF. This chain joins TRBV6-4 and TRBJ2-3; TRBD2 agrees at 7 bases. V was pared by 6 bases and J by 10 bases, with 13 bases of the junction left unmatched. The CDR3 loop spans 14 amino acids. Germline V gene lookup returns CDR1 MRHNA and CDR2 SNTAGT.